The source of this T cell receptor beta chain is a study of siplizumab effects on memory and regulatory T cells. This CDR3 has 16 residues. The germline V gene has CDR1 SGHDT and CDR2 YYEEEE. V gave up 0 bases and J gave up 0 bases, with 10 bases separating them. This clone showed up just once. Approximately 100,000 TCR templates per sample were sequenced. Sequencing used immunoSEQ multiplex PCR; TCRdb keeps in-frame clones, though not all of them. Here the sample spans tens of thousands of clones, 93% being singletons. The chain couples TRBV5-6 to TRBJ2-4, with D uncertain. The receptor was derived from a human donor in good health. The sequenced sample was CD8+ T cells sorted from blood. CDR3 bases: TGTGCCAGCAGCTTGGGCAGAAATCTAGCCAAAAACATTCAGTACTTC. It yields the protein CASSLGRNLAKNIQYF.